The 24 T cell receptor beta chains given below trace back to one sample, sequenced in a study of shared clonotypes between healthy human individuals (dated by TCRdb to the early 2020s). Library creation used the immunoSEQ multiplex PCR assay. What TCRdb holds here is the immuneACCESS table cut down to in-frame rearrangements. Part of the clones is not present; checked against another copy, under half of the missing clones reflect an unresolved V gene, and the others are unexplained. The sample records hundreds of thousands of clones, about 91% of which are singletons. Of the sample, approximately 25% is held by the ten largest clones. For the CD8 naive samples, CD45RO-negative cells were positively selected for CCR7, yielding a CD45RA+CCR7+ population from which TemRA cells were excluded. Sequenced input: naive CD8+ T cells sorted from blood. The sample's cell subset or site label, decoded: CD45RA+CCR7+. These receptors were taken from a man aged 30 to 39 in good health.

This clone was recorded a few times. The gene calls are TRBV18 and TRBJ2-5; perhaps TRBD2 as D (6 bases). Trimming removed 3 bases at V and 4 bases at J, with 15 bases between. This CDR3 has 15 amino acids. In germline, CDR1 is KGHSH, CDR2 LQKENI. CDR3 DNA sequence: TGTGCCAGCTCACCGGAGCCGGGGGTTGGAGAGACCCAGTACTTC. Translating it yields CASSPEPGVGETQYF.

The chain is built from TRBV2 and TRBJ2-7; 13 bases are shared with TRBD2. Germline V gene data show CDR1 as SNHLY and CDR2 as FYNNEI. V shed 8 bases and J 2 bases; nucleotides not matched to a gene: 3. The CDR3 extends over 14 amino acids. The CDR3 sequence is CASVLAGGTYEQYF. CDR3 nucleotides: TGTGCCAGCGTACTAGCGGGAGGGACCTACGAGCAGTACTTC. Full variable domain (remainder filled in from reference TRBV2 and TRBJ2-7): EPEVTQTPSHQVTQMGQEVILRCVPISNHLYFYWYRQILGQKVEFLVSFYNNEISEKSEIFDDQFSVERPDGSNFTLKIRSTKLEDSAMYFCASVLAGGTYEQYFGPGTRLTVT.

The chain uses TRBV19 and TRBJ2-1, with D maybe TRBD1 (6 bases). Trimming left V 1 base short and J 6 bases short, with 10 bases between. In germline, CDR1 is LNHDA, CDR2 SQIVND (reference sequence). This CDR3 comprises 14 residues. CDR3 residues: CASSIVGQPNEQFF. As DNA, the CDR3 is TGTGCCAGTAGTATAGTGGGACAACCCAATGAGCAGTTCTTC.

The chain couples TRBV28 to TRBJ2-7, with TRBD1 as a possible D gene (6 bases). The CDR3 contains 14 residues. The germline V and J ends were trimmed by 4 bases and 1 base, with 11 bases remaining between them. Germline V gene sequence: CDR1 MDHEN, CDR2 SYDVKM. The chain's CDR3 is CASSSSGQSYEQYF. CDR3 sequence (DNA): TGTGCCAGCAGTTCGTCCGGACAGTCCTACGAGCAGTACTTC. Filled out from reference TRBV28 and TRBJ2-7, the complete variable domain reads DVKVTQSSRYLVKRTGEKVFLECVQDMDHENMFWYRQDPGLGLRLIYFSYDVKMKEKGDIPEGYSVSREKKERFSLILESASTNQTSMYLCASSSSGQSYEQYFGPGTRLTVT.

V and J are TRBV5-6 and TRBJ1-5, with a weak D call TRBD1 (5 bases). Germline V gene sequence: CDR1 SGHDT, CDR2 YYEEEE. The CDR3 runs to 15 residues. Trimming pared 2 bases from V and 6 bases from J, leaving 15 bases between. This chain's CDR3 is CASSLFREGSQPQHF. The DNA for the CDR3 is TGTGCCAGCAGCTTATTCAGGGAGGGTAGTCAGCCCCAGCATTTT.

The CDR3 is CASSLSGSGQPQHF. CDR3 bases: TGTGCCAGCAGTTTATCAGGGTCTGGCCAGCCCCAGCATTTT. The rearrangement links TRBV27 to TRBJ1-5; D gene uncertain. The CDR3 contains 14 residues. The V and J ends lost 0 bases and 7 bases respectively, with 10 bases between them. CDR1 and CDR2 (germline): MNHEY, SMNVEV (reference sequence).

V is TRBV2 and J is TRBJ1-2, with D perhaps matching TRBD1 (6 bases). The germline gives CDR1 SNHLY, CDR2 FYNNEI. V gave up 5 bases and J gave up 4 bases, with 14 bases separating them. This CDR3 contains 14 residues. This CDR3 reads CASSPDSLSYGYTF. CDR3 DNA sequence: TGTGCCAGCAGTCCGGACAGCTTAAGCTATGGCTACACCTTC.

The V and J genes are TRBV7-8 and TRBJ2-1; D call uncertain. The germline gives CDR1 SGHVS, CDR2 FQNEAQ. Trimming stripped 5 bases from V and 0 bases from J, with 11 bases between. This CDR3 spans 15 amino acids. This chain's CDR3 is CASSPVTNSYNEQFF. CDR3 DNA: TGTGCCAGCAGCCCGGTCACAAACTCCTACAATGAGCAGTTCTTC.

This chain connects TRBV28 to TRBJ1-3, with TRBD1 matching 9 bases. The CDR3 has 18 residues. In germline, CDR1 is MDHEN, CDR2 SYDVKM. V dropped 6 bases and J dropped 3; count of bases not matched to a gene: 15. In DNA form, the CDR3 reads TGTGCCAGCAGCTCTAGGGGGACAGGGTTCGTTCTTGGAAACACCATATATTTT. This translates into CASSSRGTGFVLGNTIYF.

The CDR3 sequence is CASSLGQGAFF. The CDR3 DNA follows: TGTGCCAGCAGCTTGGGACAGGGAGCTTTCTTT. The V and J genes are TRBV5-6 and TRBJ1-1; 7 bases match TRBD1. J was trimmed by 10 bases and V by 0 bases; bases with no gene match: 0. This CDR3 has 11 amino acids. Germline V gene sequence: CDR1 SGHDT, CDR2 YYEEEE.

This clone was seen only once. The V gene is TRBV27, the J gene TRBJ1-1; perhaps TRBD1 as D (5 bases). The CDR3 runs 12 residues. Germline-derived CDR1 and CDR2 are MNHEY and SMNVEV (reference sequence). V lost 2 bases to trimming and J lost 8 bases, with 9 bases between them. The CDR3 protein is CASSLQGREAFF. In DNA, the CDR3 is TGTGCCAGCAGTTTACAGGGCCGGGAAGCTTTCTTT.

This sequence joins TRBV28 and TRBJ2-7; D is ambiguous. The CDR3 is 14 residues long. V was cut by 4 bases and J by 4 bases, with 14 bases left in between. In germline, CDR1 is MDHEN, CDR2 SYDVKM. CDR3 DNA: TGTGCCAGCAGTTCGACCCTGTTCAGGTACGAGCAGTACTTC. Encoded protein: CASSSTLFRYEQYF.

The chain is built from TRBV5-1 and TRBJ2-1; possible D gene TRBD2, 5 bases. Germline assignment: CDR1 SGHRS and CDR2 YFSETQ. The CDR3 consists of 14 residues. The V end was cut by 1 base, the J end by 7 bases, with 12 bases between. CDR3 residues: CASSLWAGRNEQFF. CDR3 DNA: TGCGCCAGCAGCTTGTGGGCGGGCCGTAATGAGCAGTTCTTC.

The chain carries TRBV27 and TRBJ2-1; D tentatively fits TRBD1 or TRBD2 (6 bases each). The CDR3 loop spans 11 amino acids. Germline-derived CDR1 and CDR2 are MNHEY and SMNVEV (reference sequence). Trimming shortened V by 6 bases and J by 8 bases, and 8 bases separated the two germline ends. The DNA of the CDR3 is TGTGCCAGCAGGAGGGGGGATGAGCAGTTCTTC. Protein: CASRRGDEQFF.

The chain employs TRBV27 and TRBJ2-7; D might be TRBD2 (6 bases). The CDR3 is 14 amino acids. V lost 2 bases, J lost 6 bases, and 14 bases lay in between. CDR1 MNHEY and CDR2 SMNVEV come from the germline V gene (reference sequence). In nucleotides, the CDR3 is TGTGCCAGCAGTTTAGCGCCGGGGGTAGGCGAGCAGTACTTC. This codes for CASSLAPGVGEQYF.

The rearrangement joins TRBV15 to TRBJ2-6; no firm D call. The germline V gene encodes CDR1 LNHNV and CDR2 YYDKDF (reference sequence). Trimming shortened V by 2 bases and J by 0 bases, and 8 bases separated the two germline ends. CDR3 size: 16 residues. Here the CDR3 reads CATSRPIDSGANVLTF. The CDR3 DNA follows: TGTGCCACCAGCAGACCGATAGACTCTGGGGCCAACGTCCTGACTTTC.

This CDR3 reads CAISESFGGRDEQFF. CDR3 bases: TGTGCCATCAGTGAGTCGTTCGGCGGGAGAGATGAGCAGTTCTTC. The gene calls are TRBV10-3 and TRBJ2-1; TRBD2 aligns across 7 bases. The germline V gene encodes CDR1 ENHRY and CDR2 SYGVKD. There are 15 residues in the CDR3. With V trimmed by 0 bases and J by 8 bases, 7 bases remained unmatched.

The chain carries TRBV4-3 and TRBJ1-4, with a possible D match to TRBD1 (5 bases). The CDR3 length is 16 residues. Between the trimmed V and J ends, which lost 0 bases and 4 bases, there was a span of 12 bases. Looked up from germline, CDR1 is LGHNA and CDR2 is YSLEER. The CDR3: CASSQDGGALNEKLFF. As DNA, the CDR3 is TGCGCCAGCAGCCAAGATGGAGGGGCGCTTAATGAAAAACTGTTTTTT.

The chain links TRBV19 to TRBJ2-7, with D maybe TRBD2 (5 bases). The CDR3 is 14 residues long. Germline values: CDR1 LNHDA, CDR2 SQIVND (reference sequence). V was cut by 5 bases and J by 4 bases, with 15 bases left in between. The CDR3 DNA reads TGTGCCAGTAGTTCGGTGGCGGGCGAGTACGAGCAGTACTTC. Translating gives CASSSVAGEYEQYF.

The chain uses TRBV5-1 and TRBJ2-1; 13 bases fit TRBD2. Germline V gives CDR1 SGHRS, CDR2 YFSETQ. V dropped 5 bases and J dropped 4; count of bases not matched to a gene: 3. The CDR3 sequence is 15 residues long. The CDR3 DNA is TGCGCCAGCAGACTGGGACTAGCGGGATACAATGAGCAGTTCTTC. Translated: CASRLGLAGYNEQFF.

The chain has TRBV9 and TRBJ2-7, with D unclear. This CDR3 is 13 amino acids long. Deletions cut 1 base from V and 3 bases from J, with 8 bases between. CDR1 is SGDLS, CDR2 YYNGEE, per germline. CDR3 residues: CASSVWGDYEQYF. CDR3 sequence (DNA): TGTGCCAGCAGCGTATGGGGTGACTACGAGCAGTACTTC. Using reference TRBV9 and TRBJ2-7 for the parts outside the CDR3, the full variable domain is DSGVTQTPKHLITATGQRVTLRCSPRSGDLSVYWYQQSLDQGLQFLIQYYNGEERAKGNILERFSAQQFPDLHSELNLSSLELGDSALYFCASSVWGDYEQYFGPGTRLTVT.

This chain uses TRBV11-2 with TRBJ2-1, with TRBD2 identical over 8 bases. This CDR3 contains 15 residues. J lost 8 bases, V lost 0 bases, and 6 bases had no gene match. Germline-derived CDR1 and CDR2 are SGHAT and FQNNGV. CDR3 loop: CASSLDRLAGYEQFF. DNA for the CDR3: TGTGCCAGCAGCTTAGATAGGCTAGCGGGCTATGAGCAGTTCTTC.

The chain has TRBV15 and TRBJ2-7; D is possibly TRBD1 (6 bases). The CDR3 totals 13 residues. Germline loops: CDR1 LNHNV, CDR2 YYDKDF (reference sequence). V gave up 4 bases and J gave up 6 bases, with 13 bases separating them. The chain's CDR3 is CATSKDSPGEQYF. The CDR3 DNA is TGTGCCACCAGCAAGGACAGCCCGGGCGAGCAGTACTTC.

The chain links TRBV19 to TRBJ1-2; 8 bases are a match to TRBD1. Unmatched junction bases numbered 12, after V lost 6 bases and J lost 6 bases. Germline V gene lookup returns CDR1 LNHDA and CDR2 SQIVND (reference sequence). The CDR3 is made up of 15 amino acids. The chain's CDR3 is CASSTGGGDRNGYTF. CDR3 coding DNA: TGTGCCAGTAGCACCGGTGGCGGGGACAGGAATGGCTACACCTTC.